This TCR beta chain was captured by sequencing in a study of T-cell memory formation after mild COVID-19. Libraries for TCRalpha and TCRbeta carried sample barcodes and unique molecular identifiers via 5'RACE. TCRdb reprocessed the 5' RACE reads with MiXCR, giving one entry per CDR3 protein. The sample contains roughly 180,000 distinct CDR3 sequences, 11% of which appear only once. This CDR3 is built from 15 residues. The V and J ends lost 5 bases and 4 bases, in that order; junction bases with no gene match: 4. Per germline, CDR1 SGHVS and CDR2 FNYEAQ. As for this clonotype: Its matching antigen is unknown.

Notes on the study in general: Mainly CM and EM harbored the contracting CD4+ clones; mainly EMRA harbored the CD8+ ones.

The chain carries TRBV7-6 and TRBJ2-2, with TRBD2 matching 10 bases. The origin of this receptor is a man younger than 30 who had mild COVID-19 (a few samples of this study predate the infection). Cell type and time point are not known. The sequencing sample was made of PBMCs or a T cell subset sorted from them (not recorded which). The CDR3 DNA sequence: TGTGCCAGCAGCACAGCGGGGGGGCTCACCGGGGAGCTGTTTTTT. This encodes CASSTAGGLTGELFF.